This entry is about one TCR beta chain. This specimen belongs to a study of sequential checkpoint blockade in melanoma. About the research overall: Arm A got nivolumab then ipilimumab; arm B the reverse, 1:1. Maintenance nivolumab came after either treatment sequence.

Profiling relied on immunoSEQ multiplex PCR, and the TCRdb table lists in-frame clones only, not all of them. This sample has 40,000 or so clones; about nine tenths occur once, and the top ten carry 9.5% to 15%. Treatment meaning: randomized to nivolumab then ipilimumab (arm A) or the reverse (arm B). No patient had prior DNA-damaging chemotherapy. From thawed PBMCs, live CD3+CD8+ cells negative for CD19 and CD56 were sorted. The CDR3 sequence is 15 residues long. CDR1 and CDR2 (germline): SGHNT, YYREEE (reference sequence). V lost 6 bases and J 7 bases, leaving 20 bases between the germline ends. The V call is TRBV5-4, the J call TRBJ1-5, with D possibly TRBD1 on 5 matching bases. The sequences come from CD8+ T cells sorted from blood (inferred from file names), collected from a patient given nivolumab and ipilimumab in sequence. This TCR derives from a human donor with melanoma. CDR3 coding DNA: TGTGCCAGCAAGCCGGGTGGAGGGGTGGTCCAGCCCCAGCATTTT. Its protein is CASKPGGGVVQPQHF.